This T cell receptor beta chain was sequenced in a study of shared clonotypes between healthy human individuals (TCRdb year 2020). Study-wide context: A couple of women and a few men aged 18 to 49 years were included in the cohort. Per donor, three plates each were used for CD4 naive and CD4 memory, two for CD8 naive, and one for CD8 memory. To estimate repertoire size and how much clonotypes are shared between individuals, the study performed deep sequencing of blood TCR repertoires from five healthy adults. Different laboratories and diverse techniques were used to prepare libraries and sequence TCR repertoires, to increase sequencing depth and limit assay-specific biases. Leukapheresis yielded between about 0.94 and 9.5 billion PBMCs per donor.

CD8 naive samples were obtained by positive selection for CCR7 among CD45RO-negative cells, yielding a CD45RA+CCR7+ population from which TemRA cells were excluded. Healthy HIV-negative adults with no recently reported acute infections or vaccinations were included as donors. Only Caucasian adults living in Nashville, Tennessee, USA were represented among the donors. Blood was collected by leukapheresis, and PBMCs were isolated by Ficoll-Histopaque density gradient centrifugation and then cryopreserved in liquid nitrogen vapor phase. Purity and quantity of every magnetically sorted T cell population were checked by analytical flow cytometry. From each sorted fraction, genomic DNA was isolated and quantified by UV absorbance on a Nanodrop 2000c. Broader findings and caveats from the paper: Sharing across a handful of donors was observed for around 4.8% of naive CD4, under 4% of naive CD8, 2% to 2.5% of memory CD4, and roughly 0.4% of memory CD8 clonotypes. Higher generation probabilities were observed for clonotypes shared by all four sorted-subset donors than for non-shared clonotypes. Even with the large sequencing depth, rarefaction of the sorted-subset datasets indicated that sequencing was incomplete. Only blood was sampled, and tissue TCR repertoires likely differ from those in blood. Pairwise subsampling indicated that sequencing depth was expected to affect the degree of clonotype sharing among donors. Estimated clonotype richness was generally larger for naive than for memory subsets. Because the study included a small number of donors, the genetic and exposure-history diversity represented was limited.

This clone has only one observation. Its antigen remains undetermined. Within one base of it there is no much larger clone, and no base qualities were kept. The V end loses 0 bases and the J end loses 4 bases, and a stretch of 12 bases separates them. Counted from cysteine to phenylalanine, this CDR3 has 14 amino acids. Just the 42-base CDR3 DNA is kept, in frame starting at base 1. CDR1 is given as GTSNPN and CDR2 as SVGIG, both from the germline V gene (reference sequence). Using the deep immunoSEQ assay, TCR CDR3 regions were amplified from genomic DNA by multiplex PCR. Extracted genomic DNA from each cell subset was distributed evenly across all wells of several immunoSEQ 96-well plates, and each plate was treated as a replicate. For sorted subsets, approximately 200 ng of genomic DNA, equivalent to around 31,000 T cell genomes, went into each replicate PCR. Purified libraries were measured with a Qubit 3.0 fluorometer, size-checked on a Bioanalyzer 2100, and measured again with the KAPA Library Quantification kit. Every immunoSEQ 96-well plate was sequenced on a dedicated single-read 150-cycle Illumina NextSeq 550 flow cell. In the authors' own workflow: The immunoSEQ output contained only junctional sequences without quality scores, so filtering could not match that applied to full-length reads. Sequences were annotated with PyIR, a Python wrapper for IgBLAST v1.9, and V/J genes and CDR3 were assigned using IMGT germline references. Any read was removed if the V/J assignment was weak (E-value above 1e-6), the CDR3 was missing, or the read contained stop codons, out-of-frame junctions, or ambiguous translated residues. A V3J clonotype was defined by an identical inferred V gene, J gene, and CDR3 amino acid sequence. To compute the percentage overlap between repertoires, the number of shared unique clonotypes was divided by the size of the smaller repertoire. Repertoire richness was assessed with RTK rarefaction, the Chao1 estimator, and Recon v2.1 estimates of unobserved clonotypes. Generation probabilities for all TCRbeta clonotypes obtained by the gDNA method from a handful of donors were computed using OLGA. Drawn from immuneACCESS, this table holds only the in-frame rearrangements with V and J called that TCRdb kept. Clones are partly lost; checked studies trace under half to an unresolved V gene and leave the rest unexplained. Clone size and V and J calls were adopted from that table, with D and trimming inferred from the DNA. In all, the sample holds approximately 810,000 clones, and nearly 95% of those were seen once. The top ten constitute approximately 25% of the sample.

Sequenced material: naive CD8+ T cells sorted from blood. This specimen's cell subset or site label, per the study, means: CD45RA+CCR7+. The source is a man aged 30 to 45 in good health. The V and J genes are TRBV30 and TRBJ1-1; too little of a D gene remains to name it. DNA sequence: TGTGCCTGGAGTGTAATGGGGATCGGCACTGAAGCTTTCTTT. It translates as CAWSVMGIGTEAFF.